Listed below are T cell receptor beta chains from one sample, sequenced in a study of blood T cell repertoires in COVID-19. Only in-frame clones appear in the TCRdb table, and some are missing; sequencing was by immunoSEQ multiplex PCR. The data show roughly 50,000 clones, roughly 79% seen once. Sequenced: peripheral blood. These receptors were taken from an older woman with acute or convalescent COVID-19. CDR3s include the opening cysteine and the closing phenylalanine or tryptophan. Each record gives: D gene, clone size, V gene, J gene, CDR3 protein, CDR3 DNA. A D gene is named only where the DNA matches it firmly. Size is stated for part of the rows, as once, few or many counts, or as a class when the clone is expanded.

NA	NA	TRBV15	TRBJ1-5	CATSFQGLSGNQPQHF	TGTGCCACCAGCTTCCAGGGGCTGTCGGGCAATCAGCCCCAGCATTTT
TRBD1	NA	TRBV7-9	TRBJ2-1	CASSRTGHEQFF	TGTGCCAGCAGCAGGACAGGGCATGAGCAGTTCTTC
NA	NA	TRBV12-3/TRBV12-4	TRBJ1-5	CASGTANQPQHF	TGTGCCAGCGGAACAGCTAATCAGCCCCAGCATTTT
NA	few	TRBV19	TRBJ1-1	CASSSPVRVGITEAFF	TGTGCCAGTAGTAGCCCCGTACGGGTCGGGATAACTGAAGCTTTCTTT
TRBD1	NA	TRBV18	TRBJ1-1	CASSTGELNTEAFF	TGTGCCAGCTCGACAGGGGAATTAAACACTGAAGCTTTCTTT
TRBD1	NA	TRBV19	TRBJ2-3	CATGRRGQVTDTQYF	TGTGCCACCGGACGCCGAGGACAGGTCACAGATACGCAGTATTTT
NA	NA	TRBV18	TRBJ2-1	CASSPETGGEQFF	TGTGCCAGCTCACCAGAGACAGGAGGTGAGCAGTTCTTC
TRBD2	NA	TRBV28	TRBJ2-5	CASSRWTSPGAQYF	TGTGCCAGCAGTCGATGGACTAGCCCCGGGGCCCAGTACTTC
NA	NA	TRBV29-1	TRBJ2-5	CSADQGTETQYF	TGCAGCGCCGATCAGGGGACGGAGACCCAGTACTTC
TRBD1	NA	TRBV7-3	TRBJ1-1	CASSQGARTEAFF	TGTGCCAGCAGCCAGGGGGCTCGCACTGAAGCTTTCTTT
TRBD1	NA	TRBV6-5	TRBJ1-4	CASRSRGGDEKLFF	TGTGCCAGCAGGAGTCGAGGGGGCGATGAAAAACTGTTTTTT
NA	NA	TRBV19	TRBJ2-2	CASSIDLQRAANTGELFF	TGTGCCAGTAGTATAGACCTTCAACGCGCCGCGAACACCGGGGAGCTGTTTTTT
TRBD1	once	TRBV27	TRBJ2-3	CASSSISPWTGPNTDTQYF	TGTGCCAGCAGTTCTATCTCACCCTGGACAGGTCCTAACACAGATACGCAGTATTTT
NA	NA	TRBV4-1	TRBJ2-5	CASSQDRGGETQYF	TGCGCCAGCAGCCAAGATCGCGGAGGGGAGACCCAGTACTTC
TRBD2	NA	TRBV5-4	TRBJ2-1	CASSPTSGFYNEQFF	TGTGCCAGCAGCCCAACTAGCGGCTTCTACAATGAGCAGTTCTTC
NA	NA	TRBV4-1	TRBJ2-5	CASSQGLLRDYQETQYF	TGCGCCAGCAGCCAAGGCCTCCTCCGGGACTACCAAGAGACCCAGTACTTC
TRBD2	NA	TRBV18	TRBJ2-1	CASSPDGGAYNEQFF	TGTGCCAGCTCACCAGACGGGGGGGCTTACAATGAGCAGTTCTTC
NA	NA	TRBV18	TRBJ1-1	CASSPTVNTEAFF	TGTGCCAGCTCGCCGACAGTGAACACTGAAGCTTTCTTT
NA	NA	TRBV9	TRBJ2-6	CASSVVLDPGVGANVLTF	TGTGCCAGCAGCGTAGTTTTGGATCCAGGGGTCGGGGCCAACGTCCTGACTTTC
TRBD1	few	TRBV5-1	TRBJ2-7	CASSLSRGLDEQYF	TGCGCCAGCAGCTTGTCGAGGGGGCTGGACGAGCAGTACTTC
TRBD1	NA	TRBV7-9	TRBJ1-2	CASSPSPGTEIYGYTF	TGTGCCAGCAGCCCCTCCCCCGGGACAGAGATTTATGGCTACACCTTC
TRBD1	NA	TRBV9	TRBJ1-3	CASSVGQGSAGNTIYF	TGTGCCAGCAGCGTGGGACAGGGATCGGCTGGAAACACCATATATTTT
TRBD1	NA	TRBV6-5	TRBJ2-7	CASSYDRGRGEQYF	TGTGCCAGCAGTTACGACAGGGGAAGGGGCGAGCAGTACTTC
TRBD1	NA	TRBV14	TRBJ2-7	CASSPRGGGEQYF	TGTGCCAGCAGCCCCCGAGGGGGCGGCGAGCAGTACTTC
NA	once	TRBV9	TRBJ2-7	CASSRSGTGLGEQYF	TGTGCCAGCAGCCGTAGCGGGACAGGGCTTGGCGAGCAGTACTTC
NA	NA	TRBV11-2	TRBJ1-2	CASSLGSGASRYGYTF	TGTGCCAGCAGCTTGGGTTCAGGGGCAAGTCGCTATGGCTACACCTTC
NA	NA	TRBV6-5	TRBJ2-7	CASSTRVGVSYEQYF	TGTGCCAGCAGTACTCGGGTCGGGGTCTCCTACGAGCAGTACTTC